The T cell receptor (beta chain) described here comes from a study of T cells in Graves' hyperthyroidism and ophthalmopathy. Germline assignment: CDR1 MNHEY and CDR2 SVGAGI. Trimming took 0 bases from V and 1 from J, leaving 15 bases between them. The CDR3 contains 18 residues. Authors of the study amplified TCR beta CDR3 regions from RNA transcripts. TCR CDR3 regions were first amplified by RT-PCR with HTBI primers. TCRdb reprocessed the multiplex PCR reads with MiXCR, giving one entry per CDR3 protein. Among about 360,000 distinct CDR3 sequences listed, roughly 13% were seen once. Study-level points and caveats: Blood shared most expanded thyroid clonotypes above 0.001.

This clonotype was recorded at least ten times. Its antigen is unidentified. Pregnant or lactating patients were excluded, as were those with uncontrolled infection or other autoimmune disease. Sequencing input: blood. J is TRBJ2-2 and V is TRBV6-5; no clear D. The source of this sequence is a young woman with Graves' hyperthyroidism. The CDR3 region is CASSYSLAARVNTGELFF. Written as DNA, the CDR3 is TGTGCCAGCAGTTACTCGCTCGCGGCACGCGTGAACACCGGGGAGCTGTTTTTT.